This TCR beta chain originates from a study of cytotoxic CD8 clonotypes in ibrutinib-treated CLL. Study-level background: Partial response was seen in about 25 patients and complete response in 2; after median roughly six years, roughly 14 stayed remitted, some 12 progressed.

Using immunoSEQ multiplex PCR, the repertoire was profiled, and TCRdb retains in-frame clones only, with some absent. Counted here are hundreds of thousands of clones, roughly two thirds occurring once; the ten biggest clones make up under 8%. Germline-derived CDR1 and CDR2 are MNHNS and SASEGT. The length of the CDR3 is 18 residues. V lost 2 bases, J lost 3 bases, and 12 bases stayed unmatched. Specimen: PBMCs, collected after 36 months of ibrutinib treatment. This receptor was identified in a human donor with chronic lymphocytic leukemia. The chain has TRBV6-1 and TRBJ2-7; 11 bases line up with TRBD2. CDR3 protein: CASSEQGSLAGAFYEQYF. The CDR3, as DNA: TGTGCCAGCAGTGAACAGGGGTCACTAGCGGGGGCTTTCTACGAGCAGTACTTC.